This T cell receptor (beta chain) comes out of a study of blood T cell repertoires in COVID-19. The overall study: From the United States, Italy and Spain came samples of acute and convalescent COVID-19.

Trimming took 4 bases from V and 5 from J, leaving 16 bases between them. The germline CDR1 and CDR2 sequences are SGHDT and YYEEEE. CDR3 size: 15 residues. This table comes from immunoSEQ multiplex PCR, and its TCRdb copy is limited to in-frame clones, with some not included. This table holds around 100,000 clones, 75% to 90% found once. The material sequenced was peripheral blood. The chain combines TRBV5-6 with TRBJ2-1, with D hard to call. The sequence derives from a woman older than 75 with acute or convalescent COVID-19. CDR3 bases: TGTGCCAGCAGCGCGACAACTGATTGGCACAATGAGCAGTTCTTC. Amino acid sequence: CASSATTDWHNEQFF.